This TCR beta chain comes out of a study of long-term antiretroviral therapy in people with HIV. Points from the study as a whole: ART-treated samples gained diversity yet remained below transplant donor controls. Whichever time point was examined, clones expanded before ART dominated the repertoire.

For this clone: The target antigen is unknown.

Researchers report immunoSEQ v3.0 was run at survey level. Assay: immunoSEQ multiplex PCR; the TCRdb copy retains only in-frame clones and omits some. This sample has 20,000 to 25,000 clones; over 75% occur once, and the top ten carry around 3%. With 6 bases clipped from V and 6 bases from J, the junction kept 4 bases outside the gene matches. This CDR3 has 12 amino acids. The germline V gene encodes CDR1 SNHLY and CDR2 FYNNEI. Going into DNA extraction, samples held 1-10 million cryopreserved PBMC. This receptor was identified in a woman aged 45 to 65 with HIV. The chain links TRBV2 to TRBJ1-2; 7 bases fit TRBD1. The sample consisted of unsorted PBMCs, taken around 2.7 years after starting antiretroviral therapy. The CDR3 DNA reads as TGTGCCAGCAGGGGGGACAGCCATGGCTACACCTTC. It codes for CASRGDSHGYTF.